This record concerns one T cell receptor beta chain sequence. Its specificity is not known. Some clones are missing from TCRdb's copy, which holds only in-frame ones; the method was immunoSEQ multiplex PCR. Among roughly 150,000 clones listed, around 92% were seen once. This sample is part of a study of T cell responses to AZD1222 COVID-19 vaccine. Study background: Whether given at about 4 or about 12 weeks, second doses were pooled. Findings and caveats of the study: Spike-specific TCR breadth and depth went up after people got two AZD1222 doses. Just a handful of AZD1222 recipients tested seropositive at baseline. Reportedly, close to half of spike-specific TCRs are directed against unmutated variant regions.

V was shortened by 5 bases and J by 0 bases, with 11 bases between the two germline ends. This CDR3 spans 15 amino acids. Germline loops: CDR1 SGHTA, CDR2 FQGNSA. Sequences were derived from peripheral blood, sampled on day 0 of AZD1222 vaccination. This TCR came from an adult in good health. The J gene is TRBJ1-3, the V gene TRBV7-2; D is ambiguous. For the CDR3, the DNA is TGTGCCAGCAGCCCGACGGCTACCTCTGGAAACACCATATATTTT. It encodes CASSPTATSGNTIYF.